This T cell receptor beta chain was captured by sequencing in a study of cytomegalovirus exposure and HLA in healthy donors. CDR3 length: 17 amino acids. Trimming took 1 base from V and 6 from J; bases not matched to a gene: 10. Germline V gives CDR1 LGHNA, CDR2 YNFKEQ. The PCR employed 60 Vbeta primers together with 13 Jbeta primers. Sequenced by immunoSEQ multiplex PCR; TCRdb stores in-frame clones only, minus some. The table has around 90,000 clones, around nine tenths seen once. This TCR came from a man under 40 in good health and CMV-seropositive. The rearrangement joins TRBV4-2 to TRBJ2-3; 10 bases match TRBD2. The sequenced sample consisted of PBMCs. DNA for the CDR3: TGTGCCAGCAGCCAAGGATCCGGTCTAGCGGGAGCGGATACGCAGTATTTT. This gives the protein CASSQGSGLAGADTQYF.